This T cell receptor beta chain was retrieved from a study of T-cell memory formation after mild COVID-19. CDR3 length: 15 residues. With V trimmed by 5 bases and J by 2 bases, 7 bases remained unmatched. Germline CDR1 is SEHNR and CDR2 is FQNEAQ (reference sequence). One entry per CDR3 protein results from TCRdb running MiXCR on the 5' RACE reads. The sample comprises a few hundred thousand distinct CDR3 sequences, about 22% of which are singletons, and roughly 8.1% rests with the top ten. The table lists this clonotype with a few counts. The V and J genes are TRBV7-9 and TRBJ1-1; TRBD1 matches 8 bases. This TCR was recovered from an adult woman who had mild COVID-19 (a few samples of this study predate the infection). Cell type and time point are not known. Material for sequencing was PBMCs or a T cell subset sorted from them (not recorded which). The CDR3 loop reads CASSDRTGTNTEAFF. The CDR3 nucleotides read TGTGCCAGCAGCGACCGGACAGGGACTAACACTGAAGCTTTCTTT.